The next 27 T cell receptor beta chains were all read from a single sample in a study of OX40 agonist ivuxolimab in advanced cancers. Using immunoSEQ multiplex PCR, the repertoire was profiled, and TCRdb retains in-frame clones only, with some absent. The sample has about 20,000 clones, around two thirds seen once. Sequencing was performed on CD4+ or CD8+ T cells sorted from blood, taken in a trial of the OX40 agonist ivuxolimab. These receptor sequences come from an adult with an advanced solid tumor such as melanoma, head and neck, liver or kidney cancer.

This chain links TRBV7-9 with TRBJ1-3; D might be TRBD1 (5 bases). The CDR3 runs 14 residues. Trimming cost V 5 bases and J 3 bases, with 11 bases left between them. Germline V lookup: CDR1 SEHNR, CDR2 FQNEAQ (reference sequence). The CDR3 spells CASSLGGGGNTIYF. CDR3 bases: TGTGCCAGCAGCCTAGGCGGGGGTGGAAACACCATATATTTT.

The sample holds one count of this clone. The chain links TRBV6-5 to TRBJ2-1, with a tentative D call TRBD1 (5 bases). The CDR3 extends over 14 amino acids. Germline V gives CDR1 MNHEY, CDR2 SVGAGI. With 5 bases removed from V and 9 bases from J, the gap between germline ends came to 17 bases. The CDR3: CASSRQRRVVEQFF. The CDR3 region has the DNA TGTGCCAGCAGTCGACAGCGTAGAGTGGTTGAGCAGTTCTTC.

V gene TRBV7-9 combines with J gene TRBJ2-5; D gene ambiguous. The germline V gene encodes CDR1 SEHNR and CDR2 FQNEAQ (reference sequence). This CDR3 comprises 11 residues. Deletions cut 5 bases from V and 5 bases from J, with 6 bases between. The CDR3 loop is CASSPGETQYF. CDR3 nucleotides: TGTGCCAGCAGCCCCGGGGAGACCCAGTACTTC.

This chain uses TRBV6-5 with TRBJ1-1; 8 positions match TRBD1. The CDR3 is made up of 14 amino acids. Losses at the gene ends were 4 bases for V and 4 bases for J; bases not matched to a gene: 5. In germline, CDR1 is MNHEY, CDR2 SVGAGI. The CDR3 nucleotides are TGTGCCAGCAGTTCCTCCACAGGGGGCACTGAAGCTTTCTTT. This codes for CASSSSTGGTEAFF.

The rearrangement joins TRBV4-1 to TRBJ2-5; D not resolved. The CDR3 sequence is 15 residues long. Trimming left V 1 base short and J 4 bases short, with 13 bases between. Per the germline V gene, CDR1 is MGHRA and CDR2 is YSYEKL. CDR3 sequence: CASSQVLGSGETQYF. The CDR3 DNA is TGCGCCAGCAGCCAAGTATTGGGGTCGGGAGAGACCCAGTACTTC.

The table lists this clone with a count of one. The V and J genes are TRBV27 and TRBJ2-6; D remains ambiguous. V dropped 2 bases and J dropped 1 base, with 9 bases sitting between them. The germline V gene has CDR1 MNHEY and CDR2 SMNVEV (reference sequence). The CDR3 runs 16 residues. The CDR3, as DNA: TGTGCCAGCAGTTTACTAACGGAATCTGGGGCCAACGTCCTGACTTTC. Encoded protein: CASSLLTESGANVLTF.

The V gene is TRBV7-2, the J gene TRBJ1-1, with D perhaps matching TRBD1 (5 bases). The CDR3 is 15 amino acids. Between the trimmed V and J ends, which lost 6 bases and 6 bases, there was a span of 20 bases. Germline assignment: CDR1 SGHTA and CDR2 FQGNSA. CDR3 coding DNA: TGTGCCAGCAGTTACAGGATCGGGGTGGTACCTGAAGCTTTCTTT. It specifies CASSYRIGVVPEAFF. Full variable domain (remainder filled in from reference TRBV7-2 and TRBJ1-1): GAGVSQSPSNKVTEKGKDVELRCDPISGHTALYWYRQSLGQGLEFLIYFQGNSAPDKSGLPSDRFSAERTGGSVSTLTIQRTQQEDSAVYLCASSYRIGVVPEAFFGQGTRLTVV.

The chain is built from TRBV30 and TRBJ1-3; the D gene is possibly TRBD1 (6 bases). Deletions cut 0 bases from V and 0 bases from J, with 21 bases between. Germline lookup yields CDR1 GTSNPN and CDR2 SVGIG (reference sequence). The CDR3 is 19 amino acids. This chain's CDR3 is CAWSVVMGTGTYSGNTIYF. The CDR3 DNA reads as TGTGCCTGGAGTGTAGTCATGGGAACAGGGACTTACTCTGGAAACACCATATATTTT.

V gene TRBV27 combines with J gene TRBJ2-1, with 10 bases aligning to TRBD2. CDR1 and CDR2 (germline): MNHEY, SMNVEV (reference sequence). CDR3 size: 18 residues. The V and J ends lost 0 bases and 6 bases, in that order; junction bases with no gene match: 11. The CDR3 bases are TGTGCCAGCAGTTTATCAGCCCAAGATCTAGCGGGGGTCAATGAGCAGTTCTTC. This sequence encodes CASSLSAQDLAGVNEQFF.

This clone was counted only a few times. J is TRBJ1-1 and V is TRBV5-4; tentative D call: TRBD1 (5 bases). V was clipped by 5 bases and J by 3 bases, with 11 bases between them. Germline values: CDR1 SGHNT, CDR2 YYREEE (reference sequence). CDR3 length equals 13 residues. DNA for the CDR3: TGTGCCAGCAGGGGACCGGGATACACTGAAGCTTTCTTT. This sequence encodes CASRGPGYTEAFF.

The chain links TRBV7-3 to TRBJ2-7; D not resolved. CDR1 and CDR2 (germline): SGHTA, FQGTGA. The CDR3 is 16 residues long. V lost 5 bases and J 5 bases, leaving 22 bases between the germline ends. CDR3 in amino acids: CASSPGPKSRSDEQYF. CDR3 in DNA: TGTGCCAGCAGCCCCGGCCCTAAATCTAGGTCCGACGAGCAGTACTTC. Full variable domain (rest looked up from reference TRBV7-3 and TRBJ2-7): GAGVSQTPSNKVTEKGKYVELRCDPISGHTALYWYRQSLGQGPEFLIYFQGTGAADDSGLPNDRFFAVRPEGSVSTLKIQRTERGDSAVYLCASSPGPKSRSDEQYFGPGTRLTVT.

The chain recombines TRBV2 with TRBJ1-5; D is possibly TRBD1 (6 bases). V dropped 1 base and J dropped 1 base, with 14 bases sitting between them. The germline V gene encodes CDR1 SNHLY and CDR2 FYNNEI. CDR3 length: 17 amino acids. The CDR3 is CASSEGGGGMSNQPQHF. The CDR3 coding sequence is TGTGCCAGCAGTGAAGGGGGGGGCGGTATGAGCAATCAGCCCCAGCATTTT.

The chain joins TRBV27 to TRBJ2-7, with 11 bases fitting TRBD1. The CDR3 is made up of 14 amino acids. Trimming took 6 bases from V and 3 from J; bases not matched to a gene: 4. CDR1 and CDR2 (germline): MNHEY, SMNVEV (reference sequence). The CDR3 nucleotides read TGTGCCAGCAGAACCGGGACAGGGGGCTACGAGCAGTACTTC. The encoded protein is CASRTGTGGYEQYF.

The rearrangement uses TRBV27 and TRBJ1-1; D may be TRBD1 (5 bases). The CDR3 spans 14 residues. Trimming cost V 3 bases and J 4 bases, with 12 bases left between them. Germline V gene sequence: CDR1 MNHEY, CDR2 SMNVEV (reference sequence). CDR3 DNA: TGTGCCAGCAGTTTTCGGGGGAGGGGCACTGAAGCTTTCTTT. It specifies CASSFRGRGTEAFF.

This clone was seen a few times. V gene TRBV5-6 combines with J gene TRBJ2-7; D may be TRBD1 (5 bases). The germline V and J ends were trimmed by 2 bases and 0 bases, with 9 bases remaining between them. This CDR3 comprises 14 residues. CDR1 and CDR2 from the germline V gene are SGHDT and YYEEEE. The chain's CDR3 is CASSFQGLSYEQYF. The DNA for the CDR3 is TGTGCCAGCAGCTTCCAGGGTCTCTCCTACGAGCAGTACTTC.

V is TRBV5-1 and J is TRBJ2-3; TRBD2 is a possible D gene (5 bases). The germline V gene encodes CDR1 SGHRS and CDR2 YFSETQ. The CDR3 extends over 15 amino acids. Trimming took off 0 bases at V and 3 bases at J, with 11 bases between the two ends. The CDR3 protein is CASSLDGKGTDTQYF. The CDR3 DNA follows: TGCGCCAGCAGCTTGGACGGGAAGGGTACAGATACGCAGTATTTT.

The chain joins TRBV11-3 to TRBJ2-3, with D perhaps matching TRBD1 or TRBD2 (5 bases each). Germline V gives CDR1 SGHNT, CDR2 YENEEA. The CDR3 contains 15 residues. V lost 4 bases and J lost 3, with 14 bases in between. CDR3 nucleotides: TGTGCCAGCAGCTCCCGGGACGGCACTACAGATACGCAGTATTTT. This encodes CASSSRDGTTDTQYF.

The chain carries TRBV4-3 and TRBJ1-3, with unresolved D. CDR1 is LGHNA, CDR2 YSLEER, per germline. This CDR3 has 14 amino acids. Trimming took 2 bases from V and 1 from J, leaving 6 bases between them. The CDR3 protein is CASSQSGSGNTIYF. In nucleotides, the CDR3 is TGCGCCAGCAGCCAATCGGGGTCTGGAAACACCATATATTTT.

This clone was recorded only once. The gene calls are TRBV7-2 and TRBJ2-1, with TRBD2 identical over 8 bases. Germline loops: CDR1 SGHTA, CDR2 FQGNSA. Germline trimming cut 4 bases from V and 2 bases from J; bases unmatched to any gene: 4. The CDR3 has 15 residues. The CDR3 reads CASSYTSGPYNEQFF. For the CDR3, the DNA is TGTGCCAGCAGCTATACTAGCGGTCCCTACAATGAGCAGTTCTTC.

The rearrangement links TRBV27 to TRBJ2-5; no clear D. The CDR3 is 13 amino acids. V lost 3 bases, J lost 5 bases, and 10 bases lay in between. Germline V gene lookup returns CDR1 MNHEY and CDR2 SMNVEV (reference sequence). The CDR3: CASSFWGGETQYF. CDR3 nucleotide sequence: TGTGCCAGCAGTTTTTGGGGTGGGGAGACCCAGTACTTC.

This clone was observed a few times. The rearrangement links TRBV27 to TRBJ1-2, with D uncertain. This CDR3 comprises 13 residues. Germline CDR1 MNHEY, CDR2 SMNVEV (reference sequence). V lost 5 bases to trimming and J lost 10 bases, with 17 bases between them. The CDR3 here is CASSPPFRDDYTF. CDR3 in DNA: TGTGCCAGCAGTCCACCTTTTAGGGATGACTACACCTTC.

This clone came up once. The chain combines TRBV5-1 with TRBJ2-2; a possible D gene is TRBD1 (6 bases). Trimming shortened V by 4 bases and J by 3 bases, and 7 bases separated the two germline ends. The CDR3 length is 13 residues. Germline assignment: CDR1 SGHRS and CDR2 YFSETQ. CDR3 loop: CASSRTDTGELFF. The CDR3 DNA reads TGCGCCAGCAGCAGGACAGACACCGGGGAGCTGTTTTTT. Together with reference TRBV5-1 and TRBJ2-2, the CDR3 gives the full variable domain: KAGVTQTPRYLIKTRGQQVTLSCSPISGHRSVSWYQQTPGQGLQFLFEYFSETQRNKGNFPGRFSGRQFSNSRSEMNVSTLELGDSALYLCASSRTDTGELFFGEGSRLTVL.

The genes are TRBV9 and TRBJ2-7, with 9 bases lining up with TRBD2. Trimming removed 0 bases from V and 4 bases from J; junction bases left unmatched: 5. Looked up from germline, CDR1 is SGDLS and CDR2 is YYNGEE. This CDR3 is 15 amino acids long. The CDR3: CASSVGDSGGYEQYF. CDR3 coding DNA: TGTGCCAGCAGCGTAGGGGATAGCGGGGGATACGAGCAGTACTTC.

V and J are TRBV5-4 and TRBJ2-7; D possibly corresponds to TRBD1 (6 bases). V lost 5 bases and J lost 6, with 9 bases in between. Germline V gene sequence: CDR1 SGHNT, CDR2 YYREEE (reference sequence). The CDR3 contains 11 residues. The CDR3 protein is CASREGGEQYF. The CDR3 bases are TGTGCCAGCAGGGAAGGGGGCGAGCAGTACTTC.

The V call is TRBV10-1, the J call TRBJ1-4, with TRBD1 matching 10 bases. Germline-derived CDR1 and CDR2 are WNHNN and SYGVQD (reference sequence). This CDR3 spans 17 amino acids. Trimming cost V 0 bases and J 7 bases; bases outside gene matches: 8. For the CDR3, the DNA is TGCGCCAGCAGTGAGTCAACCGGGACAGGGGTTGCTGAAAAACTGTTTTTT. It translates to CASSESTGTGVAEKLFF.

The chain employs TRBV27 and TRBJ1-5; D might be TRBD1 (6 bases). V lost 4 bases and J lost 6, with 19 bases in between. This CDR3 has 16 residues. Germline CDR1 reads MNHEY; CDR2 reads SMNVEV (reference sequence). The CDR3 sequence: CASSSGQWVRGQPQHF. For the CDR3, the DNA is TGTGCCAGCAGTTCCGGACAGTGGGTTCGGGGTCAGCCCCAGCATTTT.

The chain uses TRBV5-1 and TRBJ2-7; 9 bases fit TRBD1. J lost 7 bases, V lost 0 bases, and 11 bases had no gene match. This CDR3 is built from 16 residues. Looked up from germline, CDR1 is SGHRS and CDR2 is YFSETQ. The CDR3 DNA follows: TGCGCCAGCAGCTTGGAACCTCAGGACAGGGGAGGGGAGCAGTACTTC. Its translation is CASSLEPQDRGGEQYF.